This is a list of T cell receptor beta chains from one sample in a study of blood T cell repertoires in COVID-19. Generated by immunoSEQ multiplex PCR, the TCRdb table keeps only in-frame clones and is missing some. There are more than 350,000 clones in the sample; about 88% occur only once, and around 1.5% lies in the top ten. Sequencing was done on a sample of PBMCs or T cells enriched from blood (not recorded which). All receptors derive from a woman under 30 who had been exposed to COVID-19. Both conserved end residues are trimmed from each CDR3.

CDR3 protein: ATSDPTSGSYNEQF; V gene: TRBV24-1; J gene: TRBJ2-1
CDR3 protein: ASSPSGLAGGSNEQF; V gene: TRBV18; J gene: TRBJ2-1
CDR3 protein: ASSYSIQNTEAF; V gene: TRBV6-6; J gene: TRBJ1-1
CDR3 protein: ASSEVNGTYQPQH; V gene: TRBV25-1; J gene: TRBJ1-5
CDR3 protein: AISEGQGANTGELF; V gene: TRBV10-3; J gene: TRBJ2-2
CDR3 protein: ASRRDRGYYEQY; V gene: TRBV7-2; J gene: TRBJ2-7
CDR3 protein: ASDPGGAYTGELF; V gene: TRBV5-1; J gene: TRBJ2-2
CDR3 protein: ASSLLGDNEQF; V gene: TRBV5-1; J gene: TRBJ2-1
CDR3 protein: SVAGQGHGYT; V gene: TRBV29-1; J gene: TRBJ1-2
CDR3 protein: ASSPQRQGSQGYT; V gene: TRBV27; J gene: TRBJ1-2
CDR3 protein: ASSLDQESTDTIY; V gene: TRBV28; J gene: TRBJ1-3
CDR3 protein: ASSQVGDRVYEQY; V gene: TRBV14; J gene: TRBJ2-7
CDR3 protein: ASSPLGGSYNEQF; V gene: TRBV18; J gene: TRBJ2-1
CDR3 protein: ASSFGLAGPAYNEQF; V gene: TRBV5-6; J gene: TRBJ2-1
CDR3 protein: ARRAQGASYEQY; V gene: TRBV19; J gene: TRBJ2-7
CDR3 protein: ASSLVGQVLSYEQY; V gene: TRBV28; J gene: TRBJ2-7
CDR3 protein: ASSEAVNEKLF; V gene: TRBV6-1; J gene: TRBJ1-4
CDR3 protein: AISLTSGVSNEQF; V gene: TRBV10-3; J gene: TRBJ2-1
CDR3 protein: ASSLQESGSYEQY; V gene: TRBV3-1/TRBV3-2; J gene: TRBJ2-7
CDR3 protein: ATRGGENYEQY; V gene: TRBV24-1; J gene: TRBJ2-7
CDR3 protein: ARRSSGTGSRVTYEQY; V gene: TRBV5-3; J gene: TRBJ2-7
CDR3 protein: ASRLLAGEYNEQF; V gene: TRBV7-6; J gene: TRBJ2-1
CDR3 protein: ASSLSRQEGEKLF; V gene: TRBV27; J gene: TRBJ1-4
CDR3 protein: ASSVHRSRTIYEQY; V gene: TRBV3-1/TRBV3-2; J gene: TRBJ2-7
CDR3 protein: ASSNLDRGDTEAF; V gene: TRBV7-9; J gene: TRBJ1-1
CDR3 protein: ASSQVTGTGKAYNEQF; V gene: TRBV4-1; J gene: TRBJ2-1
CDR3 protein: ASGLGRNTEAF; V gene: TRBV12-5; J gene: TRBJ1-1
CDR3 protein: ASSYEGRGNSPLH; V gene: TRBV6-5; J gene: TRBJ1-6
CDR3 protein: SASPASSYEQY; V gene: TRBV20-1; J gene: TRBJ2-7
CDR3 protein: ASSQRDRGATGELF; V gene: TRBV3-1/TRBV3-2; J gene: TRBJ2-2
CDR3 protein: ASSPREGGEQY; V gene: TRBV18; J gene: TRBJ2-7
CDR3 protein: ASSLQLASEQY; V gene: TRBV18; J gene: TRBJ2-7
CDR3 protein: ASSSGGVDEQY; V gene: TRBV7-9; J gene: TRBJ2-7
CDR3 protein: ASSSRSVREFEQF; V gene: TRBV9; J gene: TRBJ2-1
CDR3 protein: ASGQGLTDTQY; V gene: TRBV19; J gene: TRBJ2-3
CDR3 protein: ASSSDRGFGTEAF; V gene: TRBV7-6; J gene: TRBJ1-1
CDR3 protein: ASSGSSGAPNTGELF; V gene: TRBV19; J gene: TRBJ2-2
CDR3 protein: ASSLIGTGGAGGNSPLH; V gene: TRBV27; J gene: TRBJ1-6
CDR3 protein: ASSLSGQGSYGYT; V gene: TRBV27; J gene: TRBJ1-2
CDR3 protein: ASSSPGDPATNEKLF; V gene: TRBV28; J gene: TRBJ1-4
CDR3 protein: ASSQEMSPGSYEQY; V gene: TRBV4-1; J gene: TRBJ2-7
CDR3 protein: ASSAGDLRAF; V gene: TRBV14; J gene: TRBJ1-1
CDR3 protein: ASSPGTESSYEQY; V gene: TRBV18; J gene: TRBJ2-7
CDR3 protein: ASSRIGGDSYNEQF; V gene: TRBV5-1; J gene: TRBJ2-1
CDR3 protein: ASSTNRGENTEAF; V gene: TRBV19; J gene: TRBJ1-1
CDR3 protein: ASSQGQFYEQY; V gene: TRBV3-1/TRBV3-2; J gene: TRBJ2-7
CDR3 protein: ASSLARASTDTQY; V gene: TRBV11-2; J gene: TRBJ2-3
CDR3 protein: ATGGGQVRGQY; V gene: TRBV24-1; J gene: TRBJ2-7
CDR3 protein: ASSLRQGSSPLH; V gene: TRBV14; J gene: TRBJ1-6
CDR3 protein: SPRDRGESTEAF; V gene: TRBV29-1; J gene: TRBJ1-1
CDR3 protein: ASSESPSGVKNIQY; V gene: TRBV10-1; J gene: TRBJ2-4
CDR3 protein: ASTPKRSRGSDKYEQY; V gene: TRBV19; J gene: TRBJ2-7
CDR3 protein: ASSLGPSAGGREKLF; V gene: TRBV7-2; J gene: TRBJ1-4
CDR3 protein: AVQENTEAF; V gene: TRBV5-8; J gene: TRBJ1-1
CDR3 protein: ASSEPTQGLIGQYSNQPQH; V gene: TRBV6-1; J gene: TRBJ1-5
CDR3 protein: ASSLESSGRPSYEQY; V gene: TRBV11-3; J gene: TRBJ2-7
CDR3 protein: ASSSGPGKSTEAF; V gene: TRBV5-1; J gene: TRBJ1-1
CDR3 protein: ASSLMYGAGLNTEAF; V gene: TRBV11-2; J gene: TRBJ1-1
CDR3 protein: ASSPQGGRETQY; V gene: TRBV19; J gene: TRBJ2-5